This T cell receptor (beta chain) was profiled in a study of cytomegalovirus exposure and HLA in healthy donors. This CDR3 comprises 15 residues. Trimming shortened V by 0 bases and J by 4 bases, and 12 bases separated the two germline ends. CDR1 ENHRY and CDR2 SYGVKD come from the germline V gene. Both 60 Vbeta primers and 13 Jbeta primers went into the PCR. Only in-frame clones appear in the TCRdb table, and some are missing; sequencing was by immunoSEQ multiplex PCR. The sample shows 150,000 to 200,000 clones, approximately 73% of them seen only once. This rearrangement joins TRBV10-3 to TRBJ1-1, with a tentative D call TRBD1 (5 bases). This clonotype originated in a young man in good health and CMV-seropositive. Sequenced: PBMCs. In DNA form, the CDR3 reads TGTGCCATCAGTGAGTCGCAGGGTATTGCCACTGAAGCTTTCTTT. This codes for CAISESQGIATEAFF.